Below are 32 T cell receptor beta chains sequenced from a single sample in a study of read filtering for tumor transcriptome and immune sequencing. Molecular barcoded adaptors covering alpha/delta and beta/gamma chains were used on 400 to 450 ng RNA. A single record per CDR3 protein comes from TCRdb applying MiXCR to the reads. The repertoire has 50,000 or so distinct CDR3 sequences, around 20% of them found once; the top ten carry 15%. Sequencing was performed on a population of CD138-negative cells sorted from bone marrow. Every receptor here comes from a donor aged 40 or older with multiple myeloma.

This clonotype was seen at least ten times. The rearrangement joins TRBV29-1 to TRBJ1-1; possible D gene TRBD1, 5 bases. The CDR3 covers 13 residues. CDR1 is SQVTM and CDR2 is ANQGSEA in the germline V gene. V was shortened by 6 bases and J by 2 bases, with 13 bases between the two germline ends. The CDR3 sequence is CSVGGSGNTEAFF. The CDR3, as DNA: TGCAGCGTGGGGGGGTCAGGAAACACTGAAGCTTTCTTT.

This clonotype showed up many times. The chain couples TRBV7-9 to TRBJ2-5, with 7 bases lining up with TRBD2. J lost 3 bases, V lost 3 bases, and 4 bases had no gene match. Germline CDR1 reads SEHNR; CDR2 reads FQNEAQ (reference sequence). This CDR3 has 14 amino acids. The CDR3 DNA sequence: TGTGCCAGCAGCTTTGCGGGGAGGGAAGAGACCCAGTACTTC. Its translation is CASSFAGREETQYF.

This chain joins TRBV29-1 and TRBJ2-7; D could derive from TRBD1 or TRBD2 (5 bases each). The CDR3 runs 15 residues. V lost 7 bases and J 2 bases, leaving 21 bases between the germline ends. Germline values: CDR1 SQVTM, CDR2 ANQGSEA. The CDR3: CSAASGAMSAYEQYF. DNA for the CDR3: TGCAGCGCCGCGTCCGGGGCGATGTCCGCCTACGAGCAGTACTTC.

This clonotype was found many times. The chain uses TRBV20-1 and TRBJ2-1; 12 bases line up with TRBD1. The CDR3 contains 14 residues. V dropped 5 bases and J dropped 5; count of bases not matched to a gene: 4. Germline-derived CDR1 and CDR2 are DFQATT and SNEGSKA (reference sequence). CDR3 protein: CSAPGQGADNEQFF. CDR3 nucleotide sequence: TGCAGTGCTCCGGGACAGGGGGCAGACAATGAGCAGTTCTTC.

In this sample, this clonotype turned up many times. The rearrangement joins TRBV5-1 to TRBJ2-3; D gene uncertain. Trimming cost V 5 bases and J 6 bases, with 19 bases left between them. Per germline, CDR1 SGHRS and CDR2 YFSETQ. The CDR3 length is 15 residues. The CDR3 loop is CASSSSGSEVDTQYF. The CDR3 DNA reads TGCGCCAGCAGTTCCTCCGGTTCCGAGGTCGATACGCAGTATTTT.

The table lists this clonotype with many counts. J is TRBJ2-1 and V is TRBV19; 10 bases map to TRBD2. The trim removed 1 base at V and 7 bases at J, leaving 4 bases unmatched. Germline CDR1 is LNHDA and CDR2 is SQIVND (reference sequence). The CDR3 extends over 15 amino acids. The DNA of the CDR3 is TGTGCCAGTAGTATAGTACCTAGCGGGAGAAATGAGCAGTTCTTC. This gives the protein CASSIVPSGRNEQFF.

This clonotype was observed at least ten times. This rearrangement joins TRBV14 to TRBJ2-5; D remains unclear. V lost 4 bases and J 1 base, leaving 4 bases between the germline ends. The CDR3 spans 12 residues. The V gene's germline CDR1 is SGHDN and CDR2 FVKESK. The CDR3 spells CASSPSQETQYF. The CDR3 DNA reads TGTGCCAGCAGCCCCTCCCAAGAGACCCAGTACTTC.

This clonotype was seen ten or more times. The chain has TRBV10-3 and TRBJ2-2; 7 bases are a match to TRBD1. There are 14 residues in the CDR3. Germline V gene lookup returns CDR1 ENHRY and CDR2 SYGVKD. Trimming cost V 6 bases and J 2 bases; bases outside gene matches: 3. The CDR3, as DNA: TGTGCCATCAGCCGGGACAGAAACACCGGGGAGCTGTTTTTT. Protein product: CAISRDRNTGELFF.

Of note for this clonotype: This sequence may be a read error, since a much larger clone differs from it by one base. The V gene is TRBV7-2, the J gene TRBJ1-4; D is uncertain. Per germline, CDR1 SGHTA and CDR2 FQGNSA. This CDR3 has 14 residues. The CDR3 bases are TGTGCCAGCAGCGGAGGACTGATTAATGAAAAACTGATTTTT. Its translation is CASSGGLINEKLIF.

This clonotype was detected many times. The chain has TRBV6-2 or TRBV6-3 and TRBJ2-4; D possibly corresponds to TRBD2 (6 bases). The CDR3 runs to 14 residues. Trimming took 4 bases from V and 7 from J, leaving 14 bases between them. Germline V gene lookup returns CDR1 MNHEY and CDR2 SVGEGT. The CDR3, as DNA: TGTGCCAGCAGTTCTGGGGGAGGTATGAACATTCAGTACTTC. This sequence encodes CASSSGGGMNIQYF.

This clonotype was found many times. This chain uses TRBV29-1 with TRBJ1-1; D perhaps matches TRBD1 (6 bases). Germline assignment: CDR1 SQVTM and CDR2 ANQGSEA. Trimming left V 7 bases short and J 10 bases short, with 19 bases between. The CDR3 consists of 12 residues. The CDR3 is CSARDTFMGAFF. In nucleotides, the CDR3 is TGCAGCGCCCGGGACACCTTTATGGGAGCTTTCTTT.

J is TRBJ2-7 and V is TRBV7-2; the D gene is possibly TRBD1 (6 bases). This CDR3 contains 12 residues. Trimming pared 4 bases from V and 9 bases from J, leaving 13 bases between. Germline CDR1 reads SGHTA; CDR2 reads FQGNSA. CDR3 DNA: TGTGCCAGCAGCTCCGACAGGCCGAGGCAGTACTTC. Encoded protein: CASSSDRPRQYF.

This clonotype occurred many times. V usage is TRBV7-2 and J usage is TRBJ2-3; D possibly matches TRBD1 or TRBD2 (5 bases each). The CDR3 runs 11 residues. The V end lost 5 bases, the J end lost 7 bases, and 7 bases lay between the germline ends. Per the germline V gene, CDR1 is SGHTA and CDR2 is FQGNSA. CDR3 in amino acids: CASSGGYTQYF. In nucleotides, the CDR3 is TGTGCCAGCAGCGGGGGATATACGCAGTATTTT.

Points on this clonotype: A much larger clone lies a single base off, so this may be a read error. The chain recombines TRBV5-1 with TRBJ1-6, with no clear D. The length of the CDR3 is 13 residues. Germline lookup yields CDR1 SGHRS and CDR2 YFSETQ. The CDR3 bases are TGCGCCGGCAGCTTGGCCCTTGGTTCACCCCTCCACTTT. Its protein product is CAGSLALGSPLHF.

Comment on this clonotype: A much larger clone lies one base from this, so it may be a read error. The V and J genes are TRBV29-1 and TRBJ2-7; D is possibly TRBD2 (5 bases). Per germline, CDR1 SQVTM and CDR2 ANQGSEA. This CDR3 is 11 amino acids long. V was clipped by 7 bases and J by 7 bases, with 14 bases between them. CDR3 nucleotide sequence: TGCAGCGCGAGGGAGAGAGGGGAGCAGTACTTC. Amino acids: CSARERGEQYF.

This clonotype was seen many times. The chain carries TRBV20-1 and TRBJ1-5; D might be TRBD1 (6 bases). Germline lookup yields CDR1 DFQATT and CDR2 SNEGSKA (reference sequence). Trimming removed 1 base at V and 6 bases at J, with 10 bases between. This CDR3 contains 13 residues. The chain's CDR3 is CSARATGRQPQHF. For the CDR3, the DNA is TGCAGTGCTAGAGCCACAGGGCGTCAGCCCCAGCATTTT.

This clonotype was seen more than once but under ten times. This rearrangement joins TRBV29-1 to TRBJ2-7, with D possibly matching TRBD2 (5 bases). The CDR3 totals 13 residues. Germline V lookup: CDR1 SQVTM, CDR2 ANQGSEA. The ends were cut back, 3 bases at V and 4 bases at J, with 13 bases in the middle. CDR3 in DNA: TGCAGCGTTGACACCGGGAATAATTACGAGCAGTACTTC. It specifies CSVDTGNNYEQYF.

This clonotype appeared many times. This chain links TRBV5-5 with TRBJ2-1; 9 bases align to TRBD1. Germline CDR1 SGHKS, CDR2 YYEKEE (reference sequence). Germline trimming cut 4 bases from V and 8 bases from J; bases unmatched to any gene: 4. The CDR3 totals 13 residues. CDR3 DNA: TGTGCCAGCAGCCTTACAGGGGGCTATGAGCAGTTCTTC. Its translation is CASSLTGGYEQFF.

At least ten counts were recorded for this clonotype. V usage is TRBV7-9 and J usage is TRBJ2-7, with D tentatively TRBD2 (5 bases). The CDR3 has 15 residues. The germline V and J ends were trimmed by 4 bases and 0 bases, with 13 bases remaining between them. Germline CDR1 is SEHNR and CDR2 is FQNEAQ (reference sequence). The CDR3 loop is CASSSVLGSSYEQYF. The CDR3 nucleotides read TGTGCCAGCAGCTCGGTACTAGGAAGCTCCTACGAGCAGTACTTC.

In this sample, this clonotype turned up many times. V usage is TRBV5-1 and J usage is TRBJ2-1; D is undetermined. The CDR3 contains 16 residues. The V gene's germline CDR1 is SGHRS and CDR2 YFSETQ. The V end lost 1 base, the J end lost 0 bases, and 11 bases lay between the germline ends. DNA for the CDR3: TGCGCCAGCAGCTTGCGGCAGGACCTCTCCTACAATGAGCAGTTCTTC. Translation: CASSLRQDLSYNEQFF.

In its sample, this clonotype was seen many times. The V call is TRBV12-3 or TRBV12-4, the J call TRBJ2-3, with D perhaps matching TRBD2 (5 bases). The CDR3 is 16 residues long. Trimming left V 2 bases short and J 4 bases short, with 16 bases between. CDR3 sequence (DNA): TGTGCCAGCAGTTTAAGGAACTTGGGAGCAGCAGATACGCAGTATTTT. Translating gives CASSLRNLGAADTQYF.

The chain joins TRBV12-3 or TRBV12-4 to TRBJ2-5; 9 bases fit TRBD1. V lost 3 bases, J lost 2 bases, and 4 bases stayed unmatched. This CDR3 contains 15 residues. CDR3 region: CASSFGTGKQETQYF. The CDR3 bases are TGTGCCAGCAGTTTCGGGACAGGGAAACAAGAGACCCAGTACTTC.

In its sample, this clonotype was seen many times. This chain connects TRBV11-2 to TRBJ2-7, with 7 bases aligning to TRBD2. The germline CDR1 and CDR2 sequences are SGHAT and FQNNGV. The CDR3 has 15 residues. The J segment lost 5 bases and the V segment lost 0 bases, leaving 7 bases of the junction unmatched. The CDR3 protein is CASSLDRGGPDEQYF. The DNA for the CDR3 is TGTGCCAGCAGCTTAGATCGGGGAGGGCCCGACGAGCAGTACTTC.

Concerning this clonotype itself: Likely a read error: the CDR3 ends without its conserved phenylalanine or tryptophan. The rearrangement joins TRBV5-1 to TRBJ1-5; the D is unclear. The CDR3 loop spans 15 amino acids. Trimming cost V 0 bases and J 1 base, with 8 bases left between them. From germline, CDR1 is SGHRS and CDR2 YFSETQ. DNA of the CDR3: TGCGCCAGCAGCTTGGGAGGGTTGAGCAATCAGCCCCAGCATTAT. It codes for CASSLGGLSNQPQHY.

This clonotype occurred many times. V and J are TRBV5-1 and TRBJ2-1; D is unclear. V was pared by 3 bases and J by 5 bases, with 12 bases between. CDR3 length: 14 amino acids. The V gene's germline CDR1 is SGHRS and CDR2 YFSETQ. CDR3 DNA: TGCGCCAGCAGCTATATTCTTAGAGACAATGAGCAGTTCTTC. Its translation: CASSYILRDNEQFF. The full variable domain, rest sourced from reference TRBV5-1 and TRBJ2-1, is KAGVTQTPRYLIKTRGQQVTLSCSPISGHRSVSWYQQTPGQGLQFLFEYFSETQRNKGNFPGRFSGRQFSNSRSEMNVSTLELGDSALYLCASSYILRDNEQFFGPGTRLTVL.

This clonotype was detected a few times. The chain joins TRBV19 to TRBJ2-1; TRBD1 matches at 10 bases. CDR1 and CDR2 from the germline V gene are LNHDA and SQIVND (reference sequence). The CDR3 is 17 residues long. V shed 6 bases and J 7 bases; nucleotides not matched to a gene: 15. The DNA for the CDR3 is TGTGCCAGTAGGAGGAGAGTTGGGACAGGGGATTCAAATGAGCAGTTCTTC. Its protein product is CASRRRVGTGDSNEQFF.

In its sample, this clonotype is medium-sized (0.01 to 0.1%). V is TRBV28 and J is TRBJ2-7, with TRBD2 matching over 8 bases. This CDR3 comprises 14 residues. J gave up 3 bases and V 7 bases, and 8 bases lay outside the gene matches. CDR1 and CDR2 (germline): MDHEN, SYDVKM. CDR3 sequence: CASTRGLGVYEQYF. The CDR3 DNA reads TGTGCCAGCACCCGGGGACTAGGGGTCTACGAGCAGTACTTC. Variable domain in full (rest from reference TRBV28 and TRBJ2-7): DVKVTQSSRYLVKRTGEKVFLECVQDMDHENMFWYRQDPGLGLRLIYFSYDVKMKEKGDIPEGYSVSREKKERFSLILESASTNQTSMYLCASTRGLGVYEQYFGPGTRLTVT.

Ten or more counts support this clonotype. V usage is TRBV18 and J usage is TRBJ1-1, with D tentatively TRBD1 (5 bases). The CDR3 covers 14 residues. Trimming took 0 bases from V and 1 from J, leaving 6 bases between them. CDR1 is KGHSH and CDR2 is LQKENI in the germline V gene. The DNA of the CDR3 is TGTGCCAGCTCACCACCAGGACAGAACACTGAAGCTTTCTTT. It specifies CASSPPGQNTEAFF.

Ten or more counts support this clonotype. The chain carries TRBV20-1 and TRBJ2-1; the match to TRBD2 covers 11 bases. In germline, CDR1 is DFQATT, CDR2 SNEGSKA (reference sequence). This CDR3 spans 18 amino acids. V lost 0 bases to trimming and J lost 3 bases; unmatched junction nucleotides: 10. The CDR3 nucleotides are TGCAGTGCTAGAGATCGTAGTAGCGGGAGGGCCGACTACAATGAGCAGTTCTTC. Translated, it gives CSARDRSSGRADYNEQFF.

There are a few counts of this clonotype. The chain recombines TRBV14 with TRBJ2-7, with no clear D. CDR1 SGHDN and CDR2 FVKESK come from the germline V gene. The CDR3 loop spans 15 amino acids. With 0 bases removed from V and 0 bases from J, the gap between germline ends came to 9 bases. The CDR3 coding sequence is TGTGCCAGCAGCCAAGATTTCGGGCGCTCCTACGAGCAGTACTTC. Translation gives CASSQDFGRSYEQYF. Filled out from reference TRBV14 and TRBJ2-7, the complete variable domain reads EAGVTQFPSHSVIEKGQTVTLRCDPISGHDNLYWYRRVMGKEIKFLLHFVKESKQDESGMPNNRFLAERTGGTYSTLKVQPAELEDSGVYFCASSQDFGRSYEQYFGPGTRLTVT.

At least ten counts were recorded for this clonotype. The V gene is TRBV3-1, the J gene TRBJ1-1; possibly TRBD1 for D (5 bases). The germline CDR1 and CDR2 sequences are LGHDT and YNNKEL (reference sequence). The CDR3 has 13 amino acids. The V and J ends lost 6 bases and 7 bases respectively, with 15 bases between them. The CDR3 DNA reads TGTGCCAGCAGTCACGGAGGGGTCGGTGAAGCTTTCTTT. This encodes CASSHGGVGEAFF.

This clonotype has ten or more counts. This chain uses TRBV20-1 with TRBJ2-1; 8 bases agree with TRBD1. The CDR3 covers 15 residues. Germline V gene lookup returns CDR1 DFQATT and CDR2 SNEGSKA (reference sequence). Trimming at V came to 1 base and at J to 4 bases, leaving 6 bases not matched to a gene. CDR3 protein: CSARGGTGEYNEQFF. The CDR3 DNA is TGCAGTGCTAGAGGCGGGACAGGAGAATACAATGAGCAGTTCTTC.